The next 8 T cell receptor beta chains were all read from a single sample in a study of blood T cell repertoires in COVID-19 (dated by TCRdb to the early 2020s). The library was generated by the immunoSEQ multiplex PCR assay. TCRdb limited this immuneACCESS table to in-frame rearrangements with V and J called. A share of clones is missing; checked studies link under half to unresolved V genes, and the rest is unexplained. This sample comprises 100,000 to 150,000 clones, 88% of them detected only once. The ten biggest clones cover 2% to 2.5% of the sample. Sequencing was carried out using peripheral blood. These receptors all stem from a man between 70 and 80 years old with active COVID-19.

The V and J genes are TRBV10-3 and TRBJ1-1; 8 nucleotides agree with TRBD1. The CDR3 contains 15 residues. The germline CDR1 and CDR2 sequences are ENHRY and SYGVKD. The V segment lost 5 bases and the J segment 5 bases; nucleotides outside the gene matches: 10. The CDR3 DNA sequence: TGTGCCATCAGTCCCCGGACAGGGCCAGGGACTGAAGCTTTCTTT. Protein: CAISPRTGPGTEAFF.

The rearrangement links TRBV12-3 or TRBV12-4 to TRBJ1-2, with 9 nucleotides matching TRBD1. The CDR3 totals 13 residues. V gave up 8 bases and J gave up 6 bases; unmatched junction bases: 7. The CDR3 DNA sequence: TGTGCCAGCCGCGGGACAGGGCGTGATGGCTACACCTTC. This gives the protein CASRGTGRDGYTF.

V and J are TRBV28 and TRBJ2-7; 7 bases fit TRBD2. After removal of 4 bases from V and 1 base from J, the junction contained 4 bases not matched to a gene. The CDR3 covers 14 residues. In germline, CDR1 is MDHEN, CDR2 SYDVKM. DNA for the CDR3: TGTGCCAGCAGTTCGACTAGCTTGTCCTACGAGCAGTACTTC. Residues: CASSSTSLSYEQYF.

V and J are TRBV19 and TRBJ1-1; no clear D gene. Deletions cut 3 bases from V and 7 bases from J, with 15 bases between. Germline lookup yields CDR1 LNHDA and CDR2 SQIVND (reference sequence). The CDR3 has 14 residues. The CDR3 sequence: CASSISAGSHEAFF. CDR3 DNA: TGTGCCAGTAGTATCTCTGCGGGGTCCCATGAAGCTTTCTTT. Full variable domain (remainder filled in from reference TRBV19 and TRBJ1-1): DGGITQSPKYLFRKEGQNVTLSCEQNLNHDAMYWYRQDPGQGLRLIYYSQIVNDFQKGDIAEGYSVSREKKESFPLTVTSAQKNPTAFYLCASSISAGSHEAFFGQGTRLTVV.

This rearrangement joins TRBV5-1 to TRBJ2-7; 8 bases line up with TRBD1. CDR3 size: 16 residues. The germline CDR1 and CDR2 sequences are SGHRS and YFSETQ. V shed 2 bases and J 2 bases; nucleotides not matched to a gene: 9. This chain's CDR3 is CASSFSPSQGAYEQYF. The CDR3 bases are TGCGCCAGCAGCTTCAGCCCGTCACAGGGGGCCTACGAGCAGTACTTC. The full variable domain, its missing parts supplied by reference TRBV5-1 and TRBJ2-7, is KAGVTQTPRYLIKTRGQQVTLSCSPISGHRSVSWYQQTPGQGLQFLFEYFSETQRNKGNFPGRFSGRQFSNSRSEMNVSTLELGDSALYLCASSFSPSQGAYEQYFGPGTRLTVT.

The chain has TRBV5-4 and TRBJ2-1, with 10 bases that match TRBD1. V shed 1 base and J 0 bases; nucleotides not matched to a gene: 4. The CDR3 is 17 amino acids. Germline loops: CDR1 SGHNT, CDR2 YYREEE (reference sequence). CDR3: CASSLPTGGASYNEQFF. CDR3 nucleotide sequence: TGTGCCAGCAGCTTGCCGACAGGGGGCGCCTCCTACAATGAGCAGTTCTTC.

The chain couples TRBV28 to TRBJ2-3; possibly TRBD1 for D (5 bases). Between the trimmed V and J ends, which lost 3 bases and 1 base, there was a span of 11 bases. Germline V gene sequence: CDR1 MDHEN, CDR2 SYDVKM. This CDR3 is built from 15 residues. CDR3 protein: CASSLGRLGTDTQYF. The CDR3 bases are TGTGCCAGCAGTTTGGGGCGCTTGGGCACAGATACGCAGTATTTT.

This clone appeared a single time. This chain joins TRBV27 and TRBJ1-1; 9 nucleotides line up with TRBD1. CDR1 and CDR2 from the germline V gene are MNHEY and SMNVEV (reference sequence). The CDR3 contains 13 residues. The junction had 4 bases not matched to a gene; V was cut back by 6 bases and J by 5 bases. The CDR3 here is CASRQGAWTEAFF. In DNA form, the CDR3 reads TGTGCCAGCAGACAGGGGGCTTGGACTGAAGCTTTCTTT.